This entry lists 22 T cell receptor beta chains sequenced from one sample in a study of cytomegalovirus exposure and HLA in healthy donors. This table comes from immunoSEQ multiplex PCR, and its TCRdb copy is limited to in-frame clones, with some not included. The repertoire holds 200,000 to 250,000 clones, with about 89% as singletons. The sequenced sample consisted of PBMCs. These receptor sequences come from a woman aged 18-29 years in good health and CMV-seronegative.

The gene calls are TRBV11-3 and TRBJ2-2; 9 bases map to TRBD2. The CDR3 is made up of 16 amino acids. V trimming: 2 bases; J trimming: 5 bases; junction bases outside the gene matches: 6. The germline V gene encodes CDR1 SGHNT and CDR2 YENEEA. This chain's CDR3 is CASSLRGLAGTGELFF. The CDR3 DNA reads TGTGCCAGCAGCTTAAGAGGCCTAGCGGGAACCGGGGAGCTGTTTTTT.

The sample holds one count of this clone. The chain joins TRBV7-9 to TRBJ2-1; 7 bases map to TRBD2. The junction had 13 bases not matched to a gene; V was cut back by 3 bases and J by 8 bases. Germline CDR1 and CDR2: SEHNR and FQNEAQ (reference sequence). CDR3 length: 16 amino acids. The CDR3 region is CASSFGLAGVLDEQFF. CDR3 coding DNA: TGTGCCAGCAGCTTCGGTCTGGCGGGAGTTTTGGATGAGCAGTTCTTC.

This sequence joins TRBV6-1 and TRBJ2-1; no firm D call. The germline gives CDR1 MNHNS, CDR2 SASEGT. With 8 bases removed from V and 8 bases from J, the gap between germline ends came to 7 bases. The CDR3 consists of 10 residues. The CDR3 sequence is CASENYEQFF. The CDR3 DNA reads TGTGCCAGCGAAAACTATGAGCAGTTCTTC.

This clone appeared a single time. The chain uses TRBV15 and TRBJ2-2, with 9 bases identical to TRBD1. J lost 6 bases, V lost 1 base, and 12 bases had no gene match. The CDR3 has 18 amino acids. Per the germline V gene, CDR1 is LNHNV and CDR2 is YYDKDF (reference sequence). The CDR3 sequence is CATSRGGRGTGLPGELFF. CDR3 bases: TGTGCCACCAGCAGAGGGGGGCGCGGGACAGGGCTTCCCGGGGAGCTGTTTTTT.

This clone showed up just a few times. The genes are TRBV20-1 and TRBJ1-5; D may be TRBD1 (5 bases). CDR3 length: 11 amino acids. The V and J ends lost 4 bases and 16 bases respectively, with 17 bases between them. Germline CDR1 DFQATT, CDR2 SNEGSKA (reference sequence). CDR3 sequence: CSATSGLTPHF. In DNA, the CDR3 is TGCAGTGCTACATCGGGACTGACTCCTCATTTT.

V usage is TRBV7-6 and J usage is TRBJ2-5, with D tentatively TRBD2 (6 bases). This CDR3 contains 14 residues. V lost 5 bases and J 5 bases, leaving 15 bases between the germline ends. Germline CDR1 reads SGHVS; CDR2 reads FNYEAQ. Here the CDR3 DNA reads TGTGCCAGCAGCCCAACGGGAGCGGCGGAGACCCAGTACTTC. This gives the protein CASSPTGAAETQYF.

CDR3 nucleotides: TGCGCCAGCAGCCTCGTTGCGGGGAACGAGCAGTACTTC. Translated: CASSLVAGNEQYF. J is TRBJ2-7 and V is TRBV4-1, with D possibly being TRBD2 (6 bases). Trimming took 4 bases from V and 5 from J, leaving 12 bases between them. Germline V gene sequence: CDR1 MGHRA, CDR2 YSYEKL. The CDR3 has 13 residues.

J is TRBJ2-2 and V is TRBV4-2, with D possibly being TRBD2 (5 bases). Trimming cost V 4 bases and J 5 bases, with 20 bases left between them. Looked up from germline, CDR1 is LGHNA and CDR2 is YNFKEQ. There are 17 residues in the CDR3. The CDR3 loop is CASSPTLDFAWTGELFF. The CDR3 nucleotides are TGTGCCAGCAGCCCTACACTAGATTTTGCATGGACCGGGGAGCTGTTTTTT.

This sequence joins TRBV7-9 and TRBJ2-1; D remains ambiguous. This CDR3 is built from 13 residues. Looked up from germline, CDR1 is SEHNR and CDR2 is FQNEAQ (reference sequence). V was shortened by 1 base and J by 9 bases, with 10 bases between the two germline ends. The chain's CDR3 is CASSLERLSEQFF. CDR3 DNA sequence: TGTGCCAGCAGCTTAGAACGACTCAGTGAGCAGTTCTTC. Full variable domain (remainder filled in from reference TRBV7-9 and TRBJ2-1): DTGVSQNPRHKITKRGQNVTFRCDPISEHNRLYWYRQTLGQGPEFLTYFQNEAQLEKSRLLSDRFSAERPKGSFSTLEIQRTEQGDSAMYLCASSLERLSEQFFGPGTRLTVL.

This clone was seen a single time. V and J are TRBV5-1 and TRBJ1-2; D is unresolved. Germline-derived CDR1 and CDR2 are SGHRS and YFSETQ. This CDR3 is 13 amino acids long. Trimming stripped 0 bases from V and 4 bases from J, with 7 bases between. The DNA for the CDR3 is TGCGCCAGCAGCTTGGGGTCGGTCTATGGCTACACCTTC. Residues: CASSLGSVYGYTF.

The gene calls are TRBV4-1 and TRBJ2-2; TRBD1 aligns across 11 bases. The germline V gene has CDR1 MGHRA and CDR2 YSYEKL. The CDR3 runs 16 residues. The junction had 8 bases not matched to a gene; V was cut back by 6 bases and J by 5 bases. The CDR3 reads CASSPPGQGVTGELFF. DNA of the CDR3: TGCGCCAGCAGTCCGCCGGGACAGGGGGTGACCGGGGAGCTGTTTTTT.

This clone was detected only a few times. V gene TRBV2 combines with J gene TRBJ1-3, with unresolved D. The CDR3 is 12 amino acids. Germline V gene data show CDR1 as SNHLY and CDR2 as FYNNEI. Between the trimmed V and J ends, which lost 5 bases and 1 base, there was a span of 3 bases. The CDR3, as DNA: TGTGCCAGCAGTTTATCTGGAAACACCATATATTTT. Its translation is CASSLSGNTIYF.

This chain joins TRBV6-1 and TRBJ2-1, with 7 bases that match TRBD2. This CDR3 is built from 14 residues. V was clipped by 4 bases and J by 7 bases; unmatched bases: 7. Germline CDR1 reads MNHNS; CDR2 reads SASEGT. The CDR3 bases are TGTGCCAGCAGTGCTCAGGGAGCGGGGAATGAGCAGTTCTTC. It encodes CASSAQGAGNEQFF.

The chain recombines TRBV7-3 with TRBJ2-1; 8 bases line up with TRBD1. V lost 2 bases to trimming and J lost 3 bases; unmatched junction nucleotides: 6. Germline CDR1 reads SGHTA; CDR2 reads FQGTGA. CDR3 size: 16 residues. The CDR3 spells CASSLFFDRGYNEQFF. CDR3 coding DNA: TGTGCCAGCAGCTTATTTTTTGACAGGGGCTACAATGAGCAGTTCTTC. Supplemented by reference TRBV7-3 and TRBJ2-1, the full variable domain reads GAGVSQTPSNKVTEKGKYVELRCDPISGHTALYWYRQSLGQGPEFLIYFQGTGAADDSGLPNDRFFAVRPEGSVSTLKIQRTERGDSAVYLCASSLFFDRGYNEQFFGPGTRLTVL.

The sample holds one count of this clone. J is TRBJ2-5 and V is TRBV29-1, with D possibly being TRBD2 (6 bases). V lost 7 bases and J 2 bases, leaving 14 bases between the germline ends. Germline V gene lookup returns CDR1 SQVTM and CDR2 ANQGSEA. This CDR3 has 13 residues. CDR3 sequence (DNA): TGCAGCGGGGGGGACGGGAAACAAGAGACCCAGTACTTC. Protein: CSGGDGKQETQYF.

This CDR3 reads CASSYDSGRRTYEQYF. The DNA of the CDR3 is TGTGCCAGCAGCTACGATAGCGGGAGGAGGACCTACGAGCAGTACTTC. The rearrangement uses TRBV11-2 and TRBJ2-7; TRBD2 agrees at 10 bases. The CDR3 covers 16 residues. The germline gives CDR1 SGHAT, CDR2 FQNNGV. Trimming at V came to 4 bases and at J to 2 bases, leaving 8 bases not matched to a gene.

V gene TRBV2 combines with J gene TRBJ2-1; a weak D match, TRBD2 (5 bases). V lost 5 bases, J lost 1 base, and 18 bases lay in between. From germline, CDR1 is SNHLY and CDR2 FYNNEI. The CDR3 covers 17 residues. The CDR3: CASSISSGFGSYNEQFF. The DNA of the CDR3 is TGTGCCAGCAGTATATCATCGGGGTTTGGGTCCTACAATGAGCAGTTCTTC.

The chain has TRBV2 and TRBJ1-2; D might be TRBD1 (6 bases). There are 13 residues in the CDR3. CDR1 and CDR2 from the germline V gene are SNHLY and FYNNEI. V was cut by 4 bases and J by 8 bases, with 14 bases left in between. CDR3 bases: TGTGCCAGCAGTGGCGACAGGCAGAAAGGCTACACCTTC. It encodes CASSGDRQKGYTF. The complete variable domain, with remaining parts taken from reference TRBV2 and TRBJ1-2, reads EPEVTQTPSHQVTQMGQEVILRCVPISNHLYFYWYRQILGQKVEFLVSFYNNEISEKSEIFDDQFSVERPDGSNFTLKIRSTKLEDSAMYFCASSGDRQKGYTFGSGTRLTVV.

The chain employs TRBV29-1 and TRBJ2-3; 7 bases are shared with TRBD2. There are 14 residues in the CDR3. V gave up 8 bases and J gave up 2 bases; unmatched junction bases: 10. Germline CDR1 and CDR2: SQVTM and ANQGSEA. The DNA for the CDR3 is TGCAGCCCTGCCGGGCTAGCGGACACAGATACGCAGTATTTT. This gives the protein CSPAGLADTDTQYF.

Here the CDR3 reads CASSPTRRETQYF. The DNA for the CDR3 is TGTGCCAGCAGCCCGACAAGAAGGGAGACCCAGTACTTC. This sequence joins TRBV7-9 and TRBJ2-5; no clear D gene. Germline V gives CDR1 SEHNR, CDR2 FQNEAQ (reference sequence). Between the trimmed V and J ends, which lost 5 bases and 5 bases, there was a span of 12 bases. This CDR3 is 13 amino acids long.

The rearrangement links TRBV5-1 to TRBJ2-2; unclear D gene. The germline gives CDR1 SGHRS, CDR2 YFSETQ. The CDR3 is made up of 15 amino acids. The V end lost 5 bases, the J end lost 1 base, and 12 bases lay between the germline ends. CDR3 nucleotide sequence: TGCGCCAGCAGTTCCGAAGCGAGGAACACCGGGGAGCTGTTTTTT. Protein: CASSSEARNTGELFF.

This chain uses TRBV18 with TRBJ2-7; TRBD1 matches at 11 bases. CDR3 length: 14 amino acids. Germline lookup yields CDR1 KGHSH and CDR2 LQKENI. V lost 4 bases, J lost 4 bases, and 3 bases stayed unmatched. CDR3 loop: CASSRGQGGYEQYF. Here the CDR3 DNA reads TGTGCCAGCTCACGGGGACAGGGGGGATACGAGCAGTACTTC.